This TCR beta chain is drawn from a study of cytomegalovirus exposure and HLA in healthy donors. Study summary: Earlier, approximately 110 million unique TCR beta sequences were recovered from about 200 million T cells by an analysis. General study findings and limits: Highly shared variants forming one cluster were likely a sequencing artifact. Owing to their indistinguishability, certain V segments, notably TRBV6-2 and TRBV6-3, were excluded. CMV serostatus was the only immune exposure information that was available.

V trimming: 7 bases; J trimming: 0 bases; junction bases outside the gene matches: 5. CDR3 length: 15 amino acids. Germline CDR1 is SGHAT and CDR2 is FQNNGV. The primer mix had 60 Vbeta and 13 Jbeta primers. Clones were read by immunoSEQ multiplex PCR, and TCRdb kept only the in-frame ones, dropping some. The table for this sample gives about 44,000 clones. Concerning this clone: What it binds is unknown.

The chain joins TRBV11-2 to TRBJ1-1, with 10 positions matching TRBD1. The sequenced sample consisted of PBMCs. This TCR derives from a male donor in good health and CMV-seronegative. The CDR3 loop reads CASMDRGGVNTEAFF. DNA of the CDR3: TGTGCCAGCATGGACAGGGGGGGAGTGAACACTGAAGCTTTCTTT.